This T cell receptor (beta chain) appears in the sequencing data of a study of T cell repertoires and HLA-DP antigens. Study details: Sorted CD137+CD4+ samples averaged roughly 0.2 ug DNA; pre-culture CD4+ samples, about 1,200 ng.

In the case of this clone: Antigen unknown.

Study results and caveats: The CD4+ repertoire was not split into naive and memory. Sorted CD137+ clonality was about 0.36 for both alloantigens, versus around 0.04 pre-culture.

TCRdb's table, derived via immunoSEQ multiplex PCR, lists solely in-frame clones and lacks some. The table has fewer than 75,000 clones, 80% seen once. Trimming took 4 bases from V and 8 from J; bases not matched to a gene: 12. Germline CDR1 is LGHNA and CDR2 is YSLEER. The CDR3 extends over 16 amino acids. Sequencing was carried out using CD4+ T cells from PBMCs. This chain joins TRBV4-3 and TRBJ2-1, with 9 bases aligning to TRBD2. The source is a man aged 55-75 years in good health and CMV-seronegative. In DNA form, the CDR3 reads TGCGCCAGCAGCCCCCAGGTAGCGGGAGTTTCCGATGAGCAGTTCTTC. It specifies CASSPQVAGVSDEQFF.